The 20 T cell receptor beta chains in this list originate from one sample, sequenced in a study of cytomegalovirus exposure and HLA in healthy donors. Use of 60 Vbeta and 13 Jbeta primers characterized the PCR. Profiling relied on immunoSEQ multiplex PCR, and the TCRdb table lists in-frame clones only, not all of them. The table lists under 200,000 clones, roughly 75% of them singletons. The sequenced material came from PBMCs. The receptors derive from a female donor in good health and CMV-seronegative.

The chain carries TRBV7-9 and TRBJ2-5; no clear D gene. Near its end, the DNA agrees better with TRBJ2-7, so the J call may be wrong. The CDR3 is made up of 12 amino acids. Germline V lookup: CDR1 SEHNR, CDR2 FQNEAQ (reference sequence). The CDR3 region has the DNA TGTGCCAGCAGCTTAGCCGTTTACGAGCAGTACTTC. It is translated as CASSLAVYEQYF.

The chain is built from TRBV7-9 and TRBJ2-3; tentatively, D is TRBD2 (6 bases). Germline lookup yields CDR1 SEHNR and CDR2 FQNEAQ (reference sequence). V dropped 5 bases and J dropped 8 bases, with 23 bases sitting between them. The CDR3 runs 16 residues. CDR3 sequence reads: CASSQGTQDRMGTQYF. CDR3 bases: TGTGCCAGCAGCCAAGGGACTCAGGATCGGATGGGTACGCAGTATTTT.

V and J are TRBV5-1 and TRBJ1-6; TRBD1 is a possible D gene (5 bases). CDR1 and CDR2 from the germline V gene are SGHRS and YFSETQ. Trimming took off 4 bases at V and 0 bases at J, with 11 bases between the two ends. The CDR3 runs 16 residues. CDR3 in DNA: TGCGCCAGCAGCCCGCGACAGCACTCCTATAATTCACCCCTCCACTTT. Amino acid sequence: CASSPRQHSYNSPLHF.

This sequence joins TRBV28 and TRBJ1-5; 10 nucleotides align to TRBD1. CDR1 is MDHEN, CDR2 SYDVKM, per germline. The CDR3 runs 16 residues. With 3 bases clipped from V and 8 bases from J, the junction kept 10 bases outside the gene matches. CDR3 nucleotide sequence: TGTGCCAGCAGTTTGGGACCGGGACAGGGGTACGAGCCCCAGCATTTT. This encodes CASSLGPGQGYEPQHF.

The V call is TRBV5-1, the J call TRBJ1-5; D gene uncertain. Germline V CDR1 and CDR2: SGHRS, YFSETQ. V gave up 0 bases and J gave up 0 bases, with 4 bases separating them. CDR3 length: 14 amino acids. The CDR3 bases are TGCGCCAGCAGCTTGGATTATAGCAATCAGCCCCAGCATTTT. Its translation is CASSLDYSNQPQHF.

The chain has TRBV19 and TRBJ2-7; TRBD2 agrees at 8 bases. This CDR3 comprises 17 residues. V gave up 4 bases and J gave up 2 bases; unmatched junction bases: 13. The germline V gene encodes CDR1 LNHDA and CDR2 SQIVND (reference sequence). CDR3 nucleotide sequence: TGTGCCAGTAGTACCCTGGGGACTAGTCATAAAGCCTACGAGCAGTACTTC. Encoded protein: CASSTLGTSHKAYEQYF. The whole variable domain, remainder taken from reference TRBV19 and TRBJ2-7, is DGGITQSPKYLFRKEGQNVTLSCEQNLNHDAMYWYRQDPGQGLRLIYYSQIVNDFQKGDIAEGYSVSREKKESFPLTVTSAQKNPTAFYLCASSTLGTSHKAYEQYFGPGTRLTVT.

The chain employs TRBV5-4 and TRBJ1-2, with D uncertain. The V end lost 4 bases, the J end lost 3 bases, and 10 bases lay between the germline ends. This CDR3 region has 13 residues. Germline CDR1 and CDR2: SGHNT and YYREEE (reference sequence). The CDR3 nucleotides read TGTGCCAGCAGCCCGGCGGGGTACTATGGCTACACCTTC. Translation: CASSPAGYYGYTF. The complete variable domain, with remaining parts taken from reference TRBV5-4 and TRBJ1-2, reads ETGVTQSPTHLIKTRGQQVTLRCSSQSGHNTVSWYQQALGQGPQFIFQYYREEENGRGNFPPRFSGLQFPNYSSELNVNALELDDSALYLCASSPAGYYGYTFGSGTRLTVV.

V is TRBV5-6 and J is TRBJ2-7; D is perhaps TRBD2 (5 bases). The CDR3 is 15 residues long. In germline, CDR1 is SGHDT, CDR2 YYEEEE. V gave up 2 bases and J gave up 3 bases, with 15 bases separating them. The CDR3 bases are TGTGCCAGCAGCTTACGACCCTCAGGAGGCTACGAGCAGTACTTC. Translation gives CASSLRPSGGYEQYF.

This clone was observed a handful of times. The chain combines TRBV30 with TRBJ1-5, with D tentatively TRBD1 (5 bases). The CDR3 length is 16 residues. Trimming cost V 3 bases and J 0 bases, with 15 bases left between them. Germline assignment: CDR1 GTSNPN and CDR2 SVGIG (reference sequence). This CDR3 is CAWSPPGLNSNQPQHF. The CDR3 nucleotides read TGTGCCTGGAGCCCCCCAGGGTTGAATAGCAATCAGCCCCAGCATTTT.

The J gene is TRBJ2-3, the V gene TRBV27; the match to TRBD2 covers 9 bases. The germline CDR1 and CDR2 sequences are MNHEY and SMNVEV (reference sequence). The CDR3 runs 16 residues. Germline trimming cut 2 bases from V and 4 bases from J; bases unmatched to any gene: 7. The CDR3 region has the DNA TGTGCCAGCAGTTTAAGCGGCGGGGGGGCCGCAGATACGCAGTATTTT. This sequence encodes CASSLSGGGAADTQYF.

The chain uses TRBV14 and TRBJ1-3; no firm D call. The CDR3 runs to 16 residues. Trimming pared 1 base from V and 3 bases from J, leaving 13 bases between. Germline loops: CDR1 SGHDN, CDR2 FVKESK. The CDR3 spells CASSQVTGLFGNTIYF. The CDR3 DNA is TGTGCCAGCAGCCAAGTGACGGGTCTCTTTGGAAACACCATATATTTT.

This rearrangement joins TRBV11-3 to TRBJ2-1; 8 bases agree with TRBD2. V dropped 5 bases and J dropped 5; count of bases not matched to a gene: 14. The germline V gene has CDR1 SGHNT and CDR2 YENEEA. This CDR3 comprises 17 residues. The CDR3 protein is CASSNPGGVVPHNEQFF. CDR3 nucleotides: TGTGCCAGCAGCAATCCCGGGGGGGTAGTCCCCCACAATGAGCAGTTCTTC.

V gene TRBV7-2 combines with J gene TRBJ2-1; D is possibly TRBD2 (6 bases). V was shortened by 5 bases and J by 0 bases, with 17 bases between the two germline ends. The V gene's germline CDR1 is SGHTA and CDR2 FQGNSA. The CDR3 consists of 17 residues. The CDR3 DNA follows: TGTGCCAGCAGCCTCGTCCGTCTGCGGGACTCCTACAATGAGCAGTTCTTC. Protein: CASSLVRLRDSYNEQFF. The whole variable domain, remainder taken from reference TRBV7-2 and TRBJ2-1, is GAGVSQSPSNKVTEKGKDVELRCDPISGHTALYWYRQSLGQGLEFLIYFQGNSAPDKSGLPSDRFSAERTGGSVSTLTIQRTQQEDSAVYLCASSLVRLRDSYNEQFFGPGTRLTVL.

The CDR3 region has the DNA TGTGCCAGCAGTTTGGGGACACTGTACCAAGAGACCCAGTACTTC. Translating it yields CASSLGTLYQETQYF. The gene calls are TRBV27 and TRBJ2-5, with a weak D call TRBD1 (6 bases). Germline V gene data show CDR1 as MNHEY and CDR2 as SMNVEV (reference sequence). V was shortened by 3 bases and J by 0 bases, with 11 bases between the two germline ends. The CDR3 length is 15 residues.

The chain links TRBV9 to TRBJ1-3; D is uncertain. Germline CDR1 SGDLS, CDR2 YYNGEE. The CDR3 length is 14 residues. V was trimmed by 4 bases and J by 0 bases, leaving 8 bases between them. As DNA, the CDR3 is TGTGCCAGCAGCAACGGGTTCTCTGGAAACACCATATATTTT. This sequence encodes CASSNGFSGNTIYF.

V usage is TRBV9 and J usage is TRBJ2-3; 7 bases agree with TRBD2. Trimming removed 4 bases from V and 0 bases from J; junction bases left unmatched: 11. The CDR3 totals 17 residues. CDR1 is SGDLS and CDR2 is YYNGEE in the germline V gene. The DNA for the CDR3 is TGTGCCAGCAGCCACCCCTTAGCGGGTGGGAGCACAGATACGCAGTATTTT. Amino acids: CASSHPLAGGSTDTQYF.

The rearrangement links TRBV11-2 to TRBJ2-1; 9 nucleotides match TRBD2. V gave up 4 bases and J gave up 0 bases; unmatched junction bases: 4. Germline V gene lookup returns CDR1 SGHAT and CDR2 FQNNGV. The CDR3 consists of 16 residues. The CDR3 DNA follows: TGTGCCAGCAGCTCTCAGCGGGGGGCCTCCTACAATGAGCAGTTCTTC. It codes for CASSSQRGASYNEQFF.

The chain carries TRBV6-1 and TRBJ1-6; unclear D gene. CDR1 and CDR2 from the germline V gene are MNHNS and SASEGT. Between the trimmed V and J ends, which lost 4 bases and 0 bases, there was a span of 13 bases. The length of the CDR3 is 17 residues. In nucleotides, the CDR3 is TGTGCCAGCAGTGGACTGTTGGGGAGCTCCTATAATTCACCCCTCCACTTT. It yields the protein CASSGLLGSSYNSPLHF.

The chain couples TRBV4-3 to TRBJ1-5; 8 nucleotides line up with TRBD1. This CDR3 region has 17 residues. CDR1 is LGHNA and CDR2 is YSLEER in the germline V gene. The V segment lost 1 base and the J segment 4 bases; nucleotides outside the gene matches: 9. The CDR3 DNA is TGCGCCAGCAGCCAAGGCCCAACCGGACAGGGAAATCAGCCCCAGCATTTT. This gives the protein CASSQGPTGQGNQPQHF.

The rearrangement uses TRBV5-6 and TRBJ2-1, with D unclear. The CDR3 has 15 residues. V was trimmed by 0 bases and J by 9 bases, leaving 16 bases between them. CDR1 and CDR2 from the germline V gene are SGHDT and YYEEEE. In DNA, the CDR3 is TGTGCCAGCAGCTTGGGCTTATACCAGTCCCCTGAGCAGTTCTTC. It specifies CASSLGLYQSPEQFF.